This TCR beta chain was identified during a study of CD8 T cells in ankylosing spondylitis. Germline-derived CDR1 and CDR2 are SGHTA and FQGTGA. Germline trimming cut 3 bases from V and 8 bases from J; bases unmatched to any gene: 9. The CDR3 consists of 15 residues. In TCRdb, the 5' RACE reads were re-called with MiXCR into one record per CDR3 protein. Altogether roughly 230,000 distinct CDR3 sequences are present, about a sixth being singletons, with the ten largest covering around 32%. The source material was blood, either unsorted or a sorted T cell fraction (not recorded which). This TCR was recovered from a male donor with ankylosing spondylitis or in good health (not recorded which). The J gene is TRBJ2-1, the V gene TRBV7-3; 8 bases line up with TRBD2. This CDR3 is CASSFPPSGRDEQFF. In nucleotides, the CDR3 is TGTGCCAGCAGCTTTCCCCCTAGCGGGCGCGATGAGCAGTTCTTC.